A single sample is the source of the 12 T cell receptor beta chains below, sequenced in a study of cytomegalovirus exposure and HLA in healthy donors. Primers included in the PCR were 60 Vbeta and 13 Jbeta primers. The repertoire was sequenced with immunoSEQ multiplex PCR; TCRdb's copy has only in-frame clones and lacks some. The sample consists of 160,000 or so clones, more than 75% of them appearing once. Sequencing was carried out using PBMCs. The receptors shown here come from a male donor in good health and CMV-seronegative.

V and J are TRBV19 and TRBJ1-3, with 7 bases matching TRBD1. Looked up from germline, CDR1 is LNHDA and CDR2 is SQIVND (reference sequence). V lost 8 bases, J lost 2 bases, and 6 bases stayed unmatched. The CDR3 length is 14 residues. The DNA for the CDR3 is TGTGCCAGTTCCGGGACAGCCCCTGGAAACACCATATATTTT. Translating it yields CASSGTAPGNTIYF.

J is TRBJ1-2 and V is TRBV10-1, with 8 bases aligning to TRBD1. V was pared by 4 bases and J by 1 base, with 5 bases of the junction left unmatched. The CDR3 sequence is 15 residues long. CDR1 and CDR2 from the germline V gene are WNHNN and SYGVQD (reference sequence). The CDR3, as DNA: TGCGCCAGCAGTGGGGACAGGCCCTGTAACTATGGCTACACCTTC. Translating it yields CASSGDRPCNYGYTF.

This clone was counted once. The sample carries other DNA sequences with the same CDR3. This chain's CDR3 is CATSRGDSLYEQYF. The DNA for the CDR3 is TGTGCCACCAGCAGAGGGGACAGCTTGTACGAGCAGTACTTC. The chain uses TRBV15 and TRBJ2-7; 7 nucleotides match TRBD1. Germline CDR1 and CDR2: LNHNV and YYDKDF (reference sequence). The length of the CDR3 is 14 residues. V lost 1 base and J lost 4; bases outside the gene matches: 4.

CDR3 region: CASQMNSNQPQHF. The CDR3 nucleotides are TGTGCCAGCCAGATGAATAGCAATCAGCCCCAGCATTTT. The genes are TRBV6-1 and TRBJ1-5; D is unresolved. CDR3 size: 13 residues. The germline V and J ends were trimmed by 8 bases and 0 bases, with 8 bases remaining between them. Germline loops: CDR1 MNHNS, CDR2 SASEGT.

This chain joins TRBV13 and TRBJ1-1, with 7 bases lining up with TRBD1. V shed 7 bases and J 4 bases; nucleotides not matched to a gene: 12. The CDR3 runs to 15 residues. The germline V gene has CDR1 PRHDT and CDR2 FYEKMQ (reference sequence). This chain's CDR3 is CASIRPGQSSTEAFF. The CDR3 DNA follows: TGTGCCAGCATCCGACCGGGACAGTCGAGCACTGAAGCTTTCTTT.

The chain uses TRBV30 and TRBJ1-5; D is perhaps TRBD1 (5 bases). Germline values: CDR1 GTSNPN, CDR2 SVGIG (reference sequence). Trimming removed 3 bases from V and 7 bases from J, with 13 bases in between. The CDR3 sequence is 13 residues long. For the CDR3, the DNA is TGTGCCTGGAGCGGGACCCGGGGGCAGCCCCAGCATTTT. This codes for CAWSGTRGQPQHF.

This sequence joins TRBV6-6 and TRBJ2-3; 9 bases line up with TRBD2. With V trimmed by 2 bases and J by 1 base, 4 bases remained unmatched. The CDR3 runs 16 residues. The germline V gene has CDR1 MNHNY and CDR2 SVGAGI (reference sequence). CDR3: CASSYPQRGGTDTQYF. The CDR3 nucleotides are TGTGCCAGCAGTTACCCACAGCGGGGGGGCACAGATACGCAGTATTTT.

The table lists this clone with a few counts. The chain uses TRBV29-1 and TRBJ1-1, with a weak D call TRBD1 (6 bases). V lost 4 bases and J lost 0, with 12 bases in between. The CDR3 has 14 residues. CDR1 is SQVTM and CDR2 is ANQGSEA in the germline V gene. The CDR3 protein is CSVAAGALNTEAFF. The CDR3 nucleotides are TGCAGCGTTGCGGCAGGGGCCTTGAACACTGAAGCTTTCTTT.

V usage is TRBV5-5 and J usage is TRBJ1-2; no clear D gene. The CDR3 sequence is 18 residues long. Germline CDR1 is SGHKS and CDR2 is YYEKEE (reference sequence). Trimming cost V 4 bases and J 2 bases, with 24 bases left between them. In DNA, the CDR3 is TGTGCCAGCAGCCCTCGGTACAGTTCACCCTCAGTCAACTATGGCTACACCTTC. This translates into CASSPRYSSPSVNYGYTF.

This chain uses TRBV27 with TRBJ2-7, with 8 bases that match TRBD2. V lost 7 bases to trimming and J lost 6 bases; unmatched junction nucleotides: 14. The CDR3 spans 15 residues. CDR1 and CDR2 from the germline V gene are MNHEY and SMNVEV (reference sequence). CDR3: CASKKDPSGSGEQYF. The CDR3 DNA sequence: TGTGCCAGCAAAAAAGATCCTAGCGGGTCTGGCGAGCAGTACTTC.

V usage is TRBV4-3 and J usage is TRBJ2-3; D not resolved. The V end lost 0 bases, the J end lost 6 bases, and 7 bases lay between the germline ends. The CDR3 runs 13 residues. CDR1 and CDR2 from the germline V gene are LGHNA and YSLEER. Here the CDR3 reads CASSQDSLDTQYF. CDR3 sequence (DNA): TGCGCCAGCAGCCAAGACAGTTTGGATACGCAGTATTTT.

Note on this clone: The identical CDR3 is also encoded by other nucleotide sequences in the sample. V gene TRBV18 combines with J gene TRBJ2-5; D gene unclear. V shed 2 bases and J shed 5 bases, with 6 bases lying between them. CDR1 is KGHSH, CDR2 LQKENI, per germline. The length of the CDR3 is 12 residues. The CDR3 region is CASSPTQETQYF. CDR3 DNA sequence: TGTGCCAGCTCACCAACGCAGGAGACCCAGTACTTC.